A single sample gave rise to the 5 T cell receptor beta chains below, sequenced in a study of CD8 T cells in Susac syndrome. RNA in amounts of roughly 0.45 to 1 ug was reverse transcribed with random hexamers. TCRdb itself ran the immunoSEQ multiplex PCR reads through MiXCR, one entry per CDR3 protein. The top ten hold around 0.07% of the sample, which has about 250,000 distinct CDR3 sequences, 90% to 95% seen once. The sequenced sample consisted of CD4+ T cells from PBMCs. The receptors derive from a human donor with multiple sclerosis.

V and J are TRBV19 and TRBJ1-2; D gene ambiguous. The V and J ends lost 6 bases and 6 bases respectively, with 20 bases between them. The CDR3 runs 15 residues. Germline lookup yields CDR1 LNHDA and CDR2 SQIVND (reference sequence). CDR3 in amino acids: CASRSYTQAEDGYTF. In DNA form, the CDR3 reads TGTGCCAGTAGATCGTATACGCAGGCGGAGGATGGCTACACCTTC.

This chain connects TRBV9 to TRBJ2-1; D is tentatively TRBD1 or TRBD2 (6 bases each). V was shortened by 4 bases and J by 9 bases, with 14 bases between the two germline ends. Germline values: CDR1 SGDLS, CDR2 YYNGEE. The CDR3 sequence is 13 residues long. The CDR3 coding sequence is TGTGCCAGCAGCTGGAGGGGGTCTGGTGAGCAGTTCTTC. This gives the protein CASSWRGSGEQFF.

This rearrangement joins TRBV11-2 to TRBJ1-1; tentatively, D is TRBD1 (6 bases). V was trimmed by 4 bases and J by 3 bases, leaving 18 bases between them. Germline V gene sequence: CDR1 SGHAT, CDR2 FQNNGV. The length of the CDR3 is 16 residues. The CDR3 loop is CASSSLLQGIYTEAFF. The CDR3 DNA reads as TGTGCCAGCAGCTCACTCCTACAGGGCATCTACACTGAAGCTTTCTTT. Based on the CDR3 plus reference TRBV11-2 and TRBJ1-1, the full variable domain is EAGVAQSPRYKIIEKRQSVAFWCNPISGHATLYWYQQILGQGPKLLIQFQNNGVVDDSQLPKDRFSAERLKGVDSTLKIQPAKLEDSAVYLCASSSLLQGIYTEAFFGQGTRLTVV.

The V call is TRBV7-9, the J call TRBJ2-7, with TRBD1 identical over 10 bases. The CDR3 length is 14 residues. Germline V gives CDR1 SEHNR, CDR2 FQNEAQ (reference sequence). The ends lost 5 bases at V and 7 bases at J; junction bases unmatched: 8. CDR3 amino acids: CASSLGQGTPEQYV. The CDR3 DNA reads TGTGCCAGCAGCCTGGGACAGGGGACCCCTGAGCAGTACGTC.

The chain's CDR3 is CASSVLGASTDTQYF. CDR3 in DNA: TGTGCCAGCAGCGTTCTGGGGGCGAGCACAGATACGCAGTATTTT. This sequence joins TRBV7-9 and TRBJ2-3; possible D gene TRBD1, 6 bases. Trimming left V 5 bases short and J 0 bases short, with 12 bases between. Germline-derived CDR1 and CDR2 are SEHNR and FQNEAQ (reference sequence). There are 15 residues in the CDR3.